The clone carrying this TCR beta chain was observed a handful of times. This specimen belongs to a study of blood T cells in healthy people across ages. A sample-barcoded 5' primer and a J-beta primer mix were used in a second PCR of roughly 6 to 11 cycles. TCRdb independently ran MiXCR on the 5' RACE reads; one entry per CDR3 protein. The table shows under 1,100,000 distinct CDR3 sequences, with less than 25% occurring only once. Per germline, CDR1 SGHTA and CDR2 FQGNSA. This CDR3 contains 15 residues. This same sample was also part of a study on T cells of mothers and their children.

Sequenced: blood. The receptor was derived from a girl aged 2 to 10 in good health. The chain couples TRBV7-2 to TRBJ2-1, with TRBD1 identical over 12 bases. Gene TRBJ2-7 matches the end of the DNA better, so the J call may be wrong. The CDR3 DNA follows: TGTGCCAGCAGCTTAACCCGGGACAGGGGGCGAGAGCAGTACTTC. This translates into CASSLTRDRGREQYF.